The 25 T cell receptor beta chains reported below all come from one sample, sequenced in a study of T cell responses to AZD1222 COVID-19 vaccine. Repertoires were generated with immunoSEQ multiplex PCR, while TCRdb's copy carries only in-frame clones and drops some. The table includes about 140,000 clones, roughly 92% detected once. The sample consisted of peripheral blood, taken 28 days after the second AZD1222 dose. The source is an adult who received the AZD1222 COVID-19 vaccine.

The chain recombines TRBV21-1 with TRBJ2-3; the table's D call TRBD2 went unverified against the DNA. TRBV21-1 is termed a pseudogene. The CDR3 extends over 20 amino acids. CDR3 sequence reads: CASSHRGLAGAGLGTDTQYF. CDR3 coding DNA: TGTGCCAGCAGCCATAGGGGACTAGCGGGAGCCGGGTTAGGCACAGATACGCAGTATTTT.

The V and J genes are TRBV5-1 and TRBJ1-5, with D perhaps TRBD1 (5 bases). Germline V gene data show CDR1 as SGHRS and CDR2 as YFSETQ. The CDR3 loop spans 14 amino acids. V gave up 5 bases and J gave up 1 base, with 10 bases separating them. The DNA for the CDR3 is TGCGCCAGCAGTGAAGGGGCGAGCAATCAGCCCCAGCATTTT. Its translation is CASSEGASNQPQHF.

Regarding this clone: At one end, the junction sequence differs from germline, possibly due to a read error. V is TRBV27 and J is TRBJ2-7; tentatively, D is TRBD1 (6 bases). Per germline, CDR1 MNHEY and CDR2 SMNVEV (reference sequence). The CDR3 is made up of 12 amino acids. CDR3 protein: CVSSSRGFEQYF. The CDR3 nucleotides are TGTGTCAGCAGTTCGAGGGGGTTCGAGCAGTACTTC.

The V call is TRBV28, the J call TRBJ1-5; TRBD1 might be the D (6 bases). This CDR3 is built from 12 residues. Germline V lookup: CDR1 MDHEN, CDR2 SYDVKM. The ends were cut back, 5 bases at V and 8 bases at J, with 10 bases in the middle. CDR3 in DNA: TGTGCCAGCAGTCCCACAGGGAAGCCCCAGCATTTT. The encoded protein is CASSPTGKPQHF.

The chain uses TRBV6-2 or TRBV6-3 and TRBJ1-5, with a tentative D call TRBD1 (5 bases). The CDR3 has 14 amino acids. Germline assignment: CDR1 MNHEY and CDR2 SVGEGT. The V gene lost 4 bases and the J gene lost 3 bases, with 10 bases spanning the gap. DNA of the CDR3: TGTGCCAGCAGTTCCACAGGTCCCAATCAGCCCCAGCATTTT. Amino acid sequence: CASSSTGPNQPQHF.

The chain links TRBV9 to TRBJ1-5; a weak D match, TRBD1 (6 bases). CDR1 is SGDLS, CDR2 YYNGEE, per germline. V was shortened by 3 bases and J by 4 bases, with 11 bases between the two germline ends. CDR3 length equals 14 residues. CDR3 region: CASSAGQKNQPQHF. The CDR3 DNA is TGTGCCAGCAGCGCTGGACAGAAAAATCAGCCCCAGCATTTT.

As DNA, the CDR3 is TGTGCCAGCAGTCCGGGACAGGGAAACACCATATATTTT. Protein sequence: CASSPGQGNTIYF. The V and J genes are TRBV12-3 or TRBV12-4 and TRBJ1-3; TRBD1 matches 7 bases. V lost 5 bases to trimming and J lost 4 bases; unmatched junction nucleotides: 2. There are 13 residues in the CDR3.

This clone was detected only a few times. The rearrangement uses TRBV6-5 and TRBJ1-4, with TRBD1 identical over 8 bases. The length of the CDR3 is 15 residues. The junction had 7 bases not matched to a gene; V was cut back by 6 bases and J by 4 bases. CDR1 is MNHEY, CDR2 SVGAGI, per germline. DNA of the CDR3: TGTGCCAGCAGACTCCAGGGGGCGGGTAATGAAAAACTGTTTTTT. This encodes CASRLQGAGNEKLFF.

A single count supports this clone. The gene calls are TRBV13 and TRBJ2-7, with 13 bases lining up with TRBD2. The germline V gene has CDR1 PRHDT and CDR2 FYEKMQ (reference sequence). The CDR3 has 16 amino acids. Germline trimming cut 5 bases from V and 2 bases from J; bases unmatched to any gene: 6. The CDR3 DNA reads as TGTGCCAGCAGCCCAAGGACTAGCGGGAGTCCCTACGAGCAGTACTTC. Translation gives CASSPRTSGSPYEQYF.

The chain has TRBV6-6 and TRBJ1-5; a weak D match, TRBD1 (6 bases). Germline CDR1 reads MNHNY; CDR2 reads SVGAGI (reference sequence). Trimming took 7 bases from V and 2 from J, leaving 15 bases between them. This CDR3 has 15 residues. Here the CDR3 reads CASIRQVVGNQPQHF. The DNA for the CDR3 is TGTGCCAGCATTCGACAGGTCGTCGGCAATCAGCCCCAGCATTTT.

Turning to this clone: In the same sample, other DNA sequences code for this CDR3. In DNA, the CDR3 is TGTGCCAGCAGTTACTCGTGGGGAGGCAATCAGCCCCAGCATTTT. It is translated as CASSYSWGGNQPQHF. The rearrangement joins TRBV6-5 to TRBJ1-5, with D uncertain. The ends were cut back, 0 bases at V and 2 bases at J, with 8 bases in the middle. This CDR3 has 15 amino acids. Germline CDR1 and CDR2: MNHEY and SVGAGI.

CDR3 in amino acids: CASSEQGYVDTQYF. CDR3 nucleotides: TGCGCCAGCAGTGAGCAAGGGTATGTGGATACGCAGTATTTT. The genes are TRBV10-2 and TRBJ2-3; no firm D call. This CDR3 is 14 amino acids long. V lost 2 bases and J 6 bases, leaving 12 bases between the germline ends. The V gene's germline CDR1 is WSHSY and CDR2 SAAADI.

This clone was detected once. The chain uses TRBV3-1 (or the pseudogene TRBV3-2) and TRBJ1-1; the D is unclear. V lost 0 bases to trimming and J lost 3 bases, with 11 bases between them. The CDR3 is made up of 15 amino acids. Germline V gene sequence: CDR1 LGHDT, CDR2 YNNKEL (reference sequence). DNA for the CDR3: TGTGCCAGCAGCCAAGAGCGCCAGGTGCACACTGAAGCTTTCTTT. It is translated as CASSQERQVHTEAFF.

The J gene is TRBJ1-2, the V gene TRBV5-5; D unresolved. The CDR3 covers 15 residues. Germline V gene sequence: CDR1 SGHKS, CDR2 YYEKEE (reference sequence). V was cut by 2 bases and J by 7 bases, with 18 bases left in between. CDR3 in DNA: TGTGCCAGCAGCTTAAGGGCAACGTTACTCTCTGGCTACACCTTC. It is translated as CASSLRATLLSGYTF.

The rearrangement uses TRBV27 and TRBJ1-1; TRBD1 matches 9 bases. The junction had 7 bases not matched to a gene; V was cut back by 5 bases and J by 3 bases. The V gene's germline CDR1 is MNHEY and CDR2 SMNVEV (reference sequence). The CDR3 runs 15 residues. As DNA, the CDR3 is TGTGCCAGCAGTCCCGGACAGGGGCGGGACACTGAAGCTTTCTTT. Protein: CASSPGQGRDTEAFF.

V usage is TRBV30 and J usage is TRBJ1-1; no reliable D call. Germline V gene data show CDR1 as GTSNPN and CDR2 as SVGIG (reference sequence). With 8 bases removed from V and 8 bases from J, the gap between germline ends came to 27 bases. The CDR3 runs to 15 residues. CDR3 loop: CARIGSSARSSEAFF. Written as DNA, the CDR3 is TGTGCCCGGATCGGCAGCTCGGCGCGGAGTAGCGAAGCTTTCTTT.

This clone appeared once. V gene TRBV5-1 combines with J gene TRBJ1-4; D call uncertain. The CDR3 extends over 15 amino acids. CDR1 is SGHRS and CDR2 is YFSETQ in the germline V gene. Between the trimmed V and J ends, which lost 0 bases and 13 bases, there was a span of 19 bases. This chain's CDR3 is CASSLEAGRMKRLFF. CDR3 nucleotides: TGCGCCAGCAGCTTGGAGGCAGGCCGAATGAAAAGACTGTTTTTT.

The CDR3 is CASSPNWEKLFF. CDR3 DNA: TGTGCCAGCAGTCCCAACTGGGAGAAACTGTTTTTT. This chain uses TRBV27 with TRBJ1-4; D is ambiguous. The CDR3 contains 12 residues. Germline values: CDR1 MNHEY, CDR2 SMNVEV (reference sequence). Between the trimmed V and J ends, which lost 5 bases and 11 bases, there was a span of 12 bases. The full variable domain, its missing parts supplied by reference TRBV27 and TRBJ1-4, is EAQVTQNPRYLITVTGKKLTVTCSQNMNHEYMSWYRQDPGLGLRQIYYSMNVEVTDKGDVPEGYKVSRKEKRNFPLILESPSPNQTSLYFCASSPNWEKLFFGSGTQLSVL.

The chain uses TRBV27 and TRBJ2-1, with D perhaps matching TRBD1 or TRBD2 (5 bases each). The V end lost 6 bases, the J end lost 0 bases, and 12 bases lay between the germline ends. Germline CDR1 MNHEY, CDR2 SMNVEV (reference sequence). The CDR3 runs 15 residues. CDR3 nucleotides: TGTGCCAGCAGGGCCGGGACGGGCTCCTACAATGAGCAGTTCTTC. Protein: CASRAGTGSYNEQFF.

This chain links TRBV5-4 with TRBJ2-7; D is possibly TRBD1 (6 bases). CDR1 and CDR2 (germline): SGHNT, YYREEE (reference sequence). The CDR3 runs 13 residues. V gave up 2 bases and J gave up 1 base, with 7 bases separating them. The DNA for the CDR3 is TGTGCCAGCAGCTTTCAGGGGTCCTACGAGCAGTACTTC. This gives the protein CASSFQGSYEQYF.

The chain uses TRBV30 and TRBJ1-2; TRBD1 might be the D (5 bases). CDR1 GTSNPN and CDR2 SVGIG come from the germline V gene (reference sequence). The CDR3 is made up of 13 amino acids. V was shortened by 1 base and J by 1 base, with 7 bases between the two germline ends. The CDR3 loop reads CAWSDGGNYGYTF. In DNA, the CDR3 is TGTGCCTGGAGTGATGGGGGTAACTATGGCTACACCTTC.

This sequence joins TRBV19 and TRBJ2-1; 10 bases fit TRBD1. The V gene's germline CDR1 is LNHDA and CDR2 SQIVND (reference sequence). V shed 2 bases and J 7 bases; nucleotides not matched to a gene: 14. The CDR3 covers 18 residues. This chain's CDR3 is CASSIIRGRDRGRNEQFF. CDR3 nucleotide sequence: TGTGCCAGTAGTATAATTAGGGGCCGGGACAGGGGAAGGAATGAGCAGTTCTTC.

The V gene is TRBV5-4, the J gene TRBJ2-5; D not certain. Trimming removed 3 bases at V and 5 bases at J, with 8 bases between. Germline V gene data show CDR1 as SGHNT and CDR2 as YYREEE (reference sequence). CDR3 length: 12 residues. As DNA, the CDR3 is TGTGCCAGCAGCTCCCCCCGGGAGACCCAGTACTTC. Encoded protein: CASSSPRETQYF.

This clone was recorded only once. This chain uses TRBV18 with TRBJ1-2; TRBD1 matches at 8 bases. This CDR3 spans 14 amino acids. V shed 2 bases, J shed 8 bases, and the junction held 7 bases outside the gene matches. CDR1 is KGHSH, CDR2 LQKENI, per germline. The DNA for the CDR3 is TGTGCCAGCTCACCAGGGACTGACAGGGGCGGCTACACCTTC. Amino acid sequence: CASSPGTDRGGYTF.

This chain uses TRBV4-1 with TRBJ1-1, with D perhaps matching TRBD1 (5 bases). Germline V CDR1 and CDR2: MGHRA, YSYEKL. The V and J ends lost 0 bases and 4 bases respectively, with 18 bases between them. CDR3 length equals 17 residues. DNA for the CDR3: TGCGCCAGCAGCCAAGATTACAGGTCTTCCCTGGGCACTGAAGCTTTCTTT. Protein: CASSQDYRSSLGTEAFF.